One and the same sample provided the 6 T cell receptor beta chains below, sequenced in a study of metastatic and nonmetastatic thyroid tumors. Thyroid surgery took place with no prior treatment in any patient. With MiXCR, TCRdb reprocessed the PCR reads. Among 15,000 to 20,000 clones listed, approximately 30% were seen once. Input material: adjacent normal tissue. The origin of the receptors is a female donor with papillary thyroid cancer or a benign thyroid nodule (not recorded which). Some clones in this sample may be carry-over from other donors' samples.

The chain has TRBV2 and TRBJ2-3, with TRBD2 matching 12 bases. V trimming: 5 bases; J trimming: 2 bases; junction bases outside the gene matches: 2. From germline, CDR1 is SNHLY and CDR2 FYNNEI. This CDR3 is built from 15 residues. This chain's CDR3 is CASSLAGGFTDTQYF. DNA of the CDR3: TGTGCCAGCAGTCTAGCGGGGGGGTTCACAGATACGCAGTATTTT.

This clone has only a few counts. This chain links TRBV30 with TRBJ2-7, with TRBD1 identical over 8 bases. Germline lookup yields CDR1 GTSNPN and CDR2 SVGIG (reference sequence). Trimming removed 3 bases from V and 5 bases from J; junction bases left unmatched: 6. The CDR3 is made up of 13 amino acids. The CDR3 DNA sequence: TGTGCCTGGAGCCTTACAGGGGGAGACGAGCAGTACTTC. This gives the protein CAWSLTGGDEQYF. The full variable domain, its missing parts supplied by reference TRBV30 and TRBJ2-7, is SQTIHQWPATLVQPVGSPLSLECTVEGTSNPNLYWYRQAAGRGLQLLFYSVGIGQISSEVPQNLSASRPQDRQFILSSKKLLLSDSGFYLCAWSLTGGDEQYFGPGTRLTVT.

This clone turned up a few times. The gene calls are TRBV6-1 and TRBJ2-6, with D perhaps TRBD1 (6 bases). This CDR3 spans 17 amino acids. Germline CDR1 MNHNS, CDR2 SASEGT. With 5 bases removed from V and 0 bases from J, the gap between germline ends came to 14 bases. The CDR3 DNA reads as TGTGCCAGCAGTCAACAGGGATCTAGCTCTGGGGCCAACGTCCTGACTTTC. Translating gives CASSQQGSSSGANVLTF.

The chain is built from TRBV11-2 and TRBJ2-2, with 7 bases lining up with TRBD1. V lost 5 bases to trimming and J lost 7 bases; unmatched junction nucleotides: 1. From germline, CDR1 is SGHAT and CDR2 FQNNGV. CDR3 length: 12 residues. CDR3 loop: CASSRQGGELFF. The CDR3 DNA sequence: TGTGCCAGCAGCCGACAGGGCGGGGAGCTGTTTTTT.

The rearrangement links TRBV2 to TRBJ1-2, with TRBD1 as a possible D gene (6 bases). The V end was cut by 10 bases, the J end by 8 bases, with 23 bases between. This CDR3 is 14 amino acids long. Germline V gene data show CDR1 as SNHLY and CDR2 as FYNNEI. The CDR3 DNA sequence: TGTGCCACTCACGGCGGGGGCGTAGGGAGAGGCTACACCTTC. As protein: CATHGGGVGRGYTF.

This clone is medium-sized within its sample. The J gene is TRBJ1-1, the V gene TRBV7-9; no clear D. This CDR3 is 14 amino acids long. With 0 bases removed from V and 0 bases from J, the gap between germline ends came to 5 bases. The germline V gene has CDR1 SEHNR and CDR2 FQNEAQ (reference sequence). Here the CDR3 DNA reads TGTGCCAGCAGCTTAGCGGCCCTGAACACTGAAGCTTTCTTT. It translates to CASSLAALNTEAFF.